These T cell receptor beta chains were read from a single sample in a study of identical twins. One entry per CDR3 protein results from TCRdb running MiXCR on the 5' RACE reads. The profile covers hundreds of thousands of distinct CDR3 sequences, with about 7.1% appearing a single time and 1.6% taken by the ten largest. A further study also used this sample, focusing on yellow fever vaccine responses in identical twins.

Material for sequencing was PBMCs. All receptors derive from a woman in her late teens or twenties in good health. Each CDR3 is given with its conserved first and last residue. D genes are given only for firm matches. Only some rows state a clone size, as once, few, many or a class for expanded clones.

CDR3 length	clone size	D gene	V gene	J gene	CDR3 protein	CDR3 DNA
17	NA	TRBD1	TRBV7-8	TRBJ2-2	CASSLARTGGGTGELFF	TGTGCCAGCAGCTTAGCGCGGACAGGGGGCGGCACCGGGGAGCTGTTTTTT
13	many	NA	TRBV4-1	TRBJ2-5	CASSPGFQETQYF	TGCGCCAGCAGCCCCGGATTCCAAGAGACCCAGTACTTC
14	NA	NA	TRBV7-2	TRBJ2-1	CASTNLGGQGEQFF	TGTGCCAGCACAAACCTGGGGGGGCAGGGTGAGCAGTTCTTC
14	many	TRBD1	TRBV27	TRBJ1-6	CASSSRTGFLPLHF	TGTGCCAGCAGCTCCCGGACAGGGTTTTTACCCCTCCACTTT
13	NA	NA	TRBV24-1	TRBJ1-2	CATSDPLSYGYTF	TGTGCCACCAGTGACCCGCTGAGCTATGGCTACACCTTC
19	many	TRBD2	TRBV6-1	TRBJ2-5	CASRHGGTSGGPYQETQYF	TGTGCCAGCAGACACGGAGGGACTAGCGGGGGGCCCTACCAAGAGACCCAGTACTTC
13	few	NA	TRBV7-6	TRBJ2-7	CASSPTGLDEQYF	TGTGCCAGCAGCCCCACTGGACTTGACGAGCAGTACTTC
16	few	TRBD2	TRBV28	TRBJ2-7	CASSRELAGISSEQYF	TGTGCCAGCAGTCGCGAACTAGCGGGAATCTCAAGCGAGCAGTACTTC
14	NA	TRBD2	TRBV20-1	TRBJ2-7	CSARDRGGTYEQYF	TGCAGTGCTAGAGATCGGGGGGGTACCTACGAGCAGTACTTC
15	NA	TRBD1	TRBV20-1	TRBJ2-5	CSATRQGWSQETQYF	TGCAGTGCTACTAGACAGGGGTGGAGCCAAGAGACCCAGTACTTC
15	few	NA	TRBV28	TRBJ2-7	CASSTGGKHYDEQYF	TGTGCCAGCAGTACCGGAGGGAAGCATTACGACGAGCAGTACTTC
16	few	NA	TRBV7-8	TRBJ1-1	CASSFYQTVVNTEAFF	TGTGCCAGCAGCTTTTACCAAACAGTTGTAAACACTGAAGCTTTCTTT
16	few	TRBD2	TRBV2	TRBJ2-3	CASSFPGLAATDTQYF	TGTGCCAGCAGTTTCCCGGGACTAGCGGCCACAGATACGCAGTATTTT
14	few	NA	TRBV25-1	TRBJ2-7	CASSESRRGYEQYF	TGTGCCAGCAGTGAATCCCGGAGGGGGTACGAGCAGTACTTC
13	many	NA	TRBV14	TRBJ1-6	CASSQDLDSPLHF	TGTGCCAGCAGCCAAGATTTGGATTCACCCCTCCACTTT
14	few	TRBD1	TRBV10-3	TRBJ1-6	CAISVTGANSPLHF	TGTGCCATCAGTGTTACAGGGGCTAATTCACCCCTCCACTTT
12	NA	NA	TRBV25-1	TRBJ1-6	CATRRGNSPLHF	TGTGCCACACGGAGAGGGAATTCACCCCTCCACTTT
18	few	TRBD2	TRBV7-6	TRBJ2-3	CASSIGLAGRSSTDTQYF	TGTGCCAGCAGCATTGGACTAGCGGGGCGCTCTAGCACAGATACGCAGTATTTT
12	many	NA	TRBV12-5	TRBJ2-7	CASGTGVREQYF	TGTGCTAGTGGTACGGGAGTTCGCGAGCAGTACTTC
18	few	TRBD1	TRBV4-1	TRBJ1-6	CASSLTGQLSSYNSPLHF	TGCGCCAGCAGCCTTACGGGACAGCTAAGCTCCTATAATTCACCCCTCCACTTT
14	many	NA	TRBV12-3/TRBV12-4	TRBJ2-1	CASTPRGLLGWQFF	TGTGCCAGCACACCACGGGGCCTCCTCGGATGGCAGTTCTTC
16	NA	TRBD1	TRBV20-1	TRBJ1-5	CSARDRGGQGRQPQHF	TGCAGTGCTAGAGATCGGGGGGGACAGGGGCGCCAGCCCCAGCATTTT
16	few	TRBD2	TRBV7-2	TRBJ2-2	CASSGTSVASTGELFF	TGTGCCAGCTCCGGGACTAGCGTCGCATCCACCGGGGAGCTGTTTTTT
13	few	NA	TRBV29-1	TRBJ2-4	CSVELQTLNIQYF	TGCAGCGTTGAACTCCAGACGTTAAACATTCAGTACTTC
15	few	NA	TRBV2	TRBJ1-6	CASSEGANNNSPLHF	TGTGCCAGCAGTGAAGGGGCCAATAATAATTCACCCCTCCACTTT
19	NA	TRBD2	TRBV20-1	TRBJ2-3	CSARGRPTIAGGSPNTQYF	TGCAGTGCTAGAGGACGACCCACAATAGCGGGAGGATCTCCAAATACGCAGTATTTT
12	few	TRBD1	TRBV10-3	TRBJ1-4	CATRQGYEKLFF	TGTGCCACCCGACAGGGCTATGAAAAACTGTTTTTT
18	few	TRBD1	TRBV20-1	TRBJ2-5	CSARDLTGQGRERETQYF	TGCAGTGCTAGAGATCTGACCGGACAGGGTCGAGAGAGGGAGACCCAGTACTTC
15	few	NA	TRBV29-1	TRBJ1-6	CSVEATVENNSPLHF	TGCAGCGTTGAGGCTACCGTAGAAAATAATTCACCCCTCCACTTT
14	many	NA	TRBV10-3	TRBJ2-3	CAISEPSGADTQYF	TGTGCCATCAGTGAGCCCTCGGGGGCAGATACGCAGTATTTT
12	NA	NA	TRBV28	TRBJ1-1	CASISDRTEAFF	TGTGCCAGCATCTCGGACCGAACTGAAGCTTTCTTT
15	many	TRBD2	TRBV5-1	TRBJ2-3	CASSFSGGTTDTQYF	TGCGCCAGCAGCTTTTCGGGGGGGACCACAGATACGCAGTATTTT
17	NA	NA	TRBV6-5	TRBJ2-6	CASSYRGTSSGANVLTF	TGTGCCAGCAGCTACAGAGGGACAAGCTCTGGGGCCAACGTCCTGACTTTC
13	few	NA	TRBV5-1	TRBJ2-7	CASKEDASYEQYF	TGCGCCAGCAAAGAGGATGCCTCCTACGAGCAGTACTTC
13	few	TRBD1	TRBV28	TRBJ1-5	CASTVQGAQPQHF	TGTGCCAGCACCGTACAGGGGGCCCAGCCCCAGCATTTT
14	many	NA	TRBV12-3/TRBV12-4	TRBJ1-5	CASSLARNNQPQHF	TGTGCCAGCAGTTTAGCTAGAAACAATCAGCCCCAGCATTTT
17	many	TRBD2	TRBV24-1	TRBJ2-1	CATSGLAGTNSYNEQFF	TGTGCCACCTCGGGACTAGCGGGCACCAACTCCTACAATGAGCAGTTCTTC
14	NA	NA	TRBV20-1	TRBJ1-5	CSASVQPLNQPQHF	TGCAGTGCTAGTGTCCAGCCTCTCAATCAGCCCCAGCATTTT
18	few	TRBD2	TRBV3-1	TRBJ2-2	CASSQDIYVRLAAGELFF	TGTGCCAGCAGCCAAGATATTTACGTGAGACTAGCAGCCGGGGAGCTGTTTTTT
14	many	TRBD1	TRBV27	TRBJ1-6	CASSQGAYNSPLHF	TGTGCCAGCAGCCAGGGGGCCTATAATTCACCCCTCCACTTT